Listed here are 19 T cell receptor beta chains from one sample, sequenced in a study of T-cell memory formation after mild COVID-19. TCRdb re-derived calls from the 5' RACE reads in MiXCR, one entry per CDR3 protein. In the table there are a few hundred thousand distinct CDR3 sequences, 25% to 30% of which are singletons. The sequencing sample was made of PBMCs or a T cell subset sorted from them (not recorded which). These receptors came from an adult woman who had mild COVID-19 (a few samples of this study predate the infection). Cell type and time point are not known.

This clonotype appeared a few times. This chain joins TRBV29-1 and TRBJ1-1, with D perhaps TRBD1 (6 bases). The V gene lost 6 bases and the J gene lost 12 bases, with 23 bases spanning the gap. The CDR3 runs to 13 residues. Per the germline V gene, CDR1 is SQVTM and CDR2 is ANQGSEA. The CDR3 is CSVGAYRARETFF. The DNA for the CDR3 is TGCAGCGTGGGGGCTTACAGGGCACGAGAAACTTTCTTT.

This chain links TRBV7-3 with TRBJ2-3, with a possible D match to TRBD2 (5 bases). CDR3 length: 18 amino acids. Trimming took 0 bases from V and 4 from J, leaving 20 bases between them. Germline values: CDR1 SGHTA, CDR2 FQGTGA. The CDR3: CASSLTSPGGSGSDTQYF. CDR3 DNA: TGTGCCAGCAGCTTAACGTCCCCCGGTGGGAGTGGATCAGATACGCAGTATTTT.

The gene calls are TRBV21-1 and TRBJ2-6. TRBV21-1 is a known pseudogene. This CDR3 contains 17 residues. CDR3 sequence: CASSKARVLSGANVLTF. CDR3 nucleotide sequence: TGTGCCAGCAGCAAAGCCCGAGTGCTATCTGGGGCCAACGTCCTGACTTTC.

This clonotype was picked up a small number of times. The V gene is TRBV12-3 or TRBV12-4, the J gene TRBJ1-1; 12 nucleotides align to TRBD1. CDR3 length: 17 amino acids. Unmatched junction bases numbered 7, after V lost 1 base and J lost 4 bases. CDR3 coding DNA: TGTGCCAGCAGTTTAGGGGACAGGGGGCGTGAGGGCACTGAAGCTTTCTTT. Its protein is CASSLGDRGREGTEAFF.

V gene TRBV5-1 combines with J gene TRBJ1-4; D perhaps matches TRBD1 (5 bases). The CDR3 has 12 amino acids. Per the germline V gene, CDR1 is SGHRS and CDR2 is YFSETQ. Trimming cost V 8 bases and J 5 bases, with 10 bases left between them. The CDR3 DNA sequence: TGCGCCAGTGCTGGGGGGAATGAAAAACTGTTTTTT. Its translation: CASAGGNEKLFF.

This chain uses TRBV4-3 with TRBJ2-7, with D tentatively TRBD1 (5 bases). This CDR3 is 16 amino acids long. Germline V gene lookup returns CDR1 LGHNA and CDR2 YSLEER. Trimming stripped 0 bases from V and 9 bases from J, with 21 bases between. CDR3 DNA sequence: TGCGCCAGCAGCCAAGATTCCACAGGCCCCCCGCTTGTGCAGTACTTC. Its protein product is CASSQDSTGPPLVQYF.

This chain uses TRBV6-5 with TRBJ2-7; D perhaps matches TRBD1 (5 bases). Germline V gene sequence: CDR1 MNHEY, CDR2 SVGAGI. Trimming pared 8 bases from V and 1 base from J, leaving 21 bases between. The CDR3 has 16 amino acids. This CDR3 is CASHDTGLGRSYEQYF. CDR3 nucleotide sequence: TGTGCCAGCCACGATACTGGTCTGGGGCGTTCCTACGAGCAGTACTTC.

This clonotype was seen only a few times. CDR3 coding DNA: TGCAGTGCTCCGAAGGGGGCGCCCAGCAATCAGCCCCAGCATTTT. It encodes CSAPKGAPSNQPQHF. The rearrangement links TRBV20-1 to TRBJ1-5, with 7 bases that match TRBD1. The CDR3 extends over 15 amino acids. Germline V lookup: CDR1 DFQATT, CDR2 SNEGSKA (reference sequence). V lost 5 bases to trimming and J lost 1 base; unmatched junction nucleotides: 8.

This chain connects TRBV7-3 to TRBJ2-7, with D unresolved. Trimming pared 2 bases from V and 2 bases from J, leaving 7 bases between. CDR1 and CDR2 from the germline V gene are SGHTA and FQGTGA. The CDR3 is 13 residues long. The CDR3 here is CASSLALAYEQYF. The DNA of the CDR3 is TGTGCCAGCAGCTTAGCGCTAGCCTACGAGCAGTACTTC.

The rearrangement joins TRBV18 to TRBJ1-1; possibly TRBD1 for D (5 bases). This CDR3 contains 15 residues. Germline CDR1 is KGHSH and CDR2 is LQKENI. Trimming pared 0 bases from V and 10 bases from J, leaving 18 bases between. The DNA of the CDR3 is TGTGCCAGCTCACCACCGGAGGTTGGGGCGGTTGGAGCTTTCTTT. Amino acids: CASSPPEVGAVGAFF.

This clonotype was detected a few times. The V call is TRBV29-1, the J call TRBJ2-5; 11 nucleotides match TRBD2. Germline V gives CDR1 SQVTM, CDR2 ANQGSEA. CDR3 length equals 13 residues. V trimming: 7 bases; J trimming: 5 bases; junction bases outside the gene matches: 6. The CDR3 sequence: CSAKGLAAETQYF. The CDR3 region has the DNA TGCAGCGCCAAGGGACTAGCGGCGGAGACCCAGTACTTC.

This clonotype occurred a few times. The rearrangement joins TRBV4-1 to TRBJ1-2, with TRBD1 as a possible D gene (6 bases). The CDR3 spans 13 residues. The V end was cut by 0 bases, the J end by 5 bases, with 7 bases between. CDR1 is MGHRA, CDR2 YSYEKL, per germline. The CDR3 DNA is TGCGCCAGCAGCCAAGATGGACAGTATGGCTACACCTTC. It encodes CASSQDGQYGYTF.

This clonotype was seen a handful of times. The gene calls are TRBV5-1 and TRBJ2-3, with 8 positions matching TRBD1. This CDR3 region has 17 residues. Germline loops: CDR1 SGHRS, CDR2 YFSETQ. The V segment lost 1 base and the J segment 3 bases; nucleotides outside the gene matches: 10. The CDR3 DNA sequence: TGCGCCAGCAGCTTGTCCTCCGGCAGGGGGCTAACAGATACGCAGTATTTT. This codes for CASSLSSGRGLTDTQYF.

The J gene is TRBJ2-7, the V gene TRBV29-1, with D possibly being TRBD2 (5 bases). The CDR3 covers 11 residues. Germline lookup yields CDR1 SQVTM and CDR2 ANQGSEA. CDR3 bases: TGCAGGCCTGGGAGCTCCTACGAGCAGTACTTC. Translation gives CRPGSSYEQYF.

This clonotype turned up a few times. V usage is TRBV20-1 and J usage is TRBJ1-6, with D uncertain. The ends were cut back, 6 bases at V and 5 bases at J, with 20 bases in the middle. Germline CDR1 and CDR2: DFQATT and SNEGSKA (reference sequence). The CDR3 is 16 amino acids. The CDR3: CSAPLDGLMDNSPLHF. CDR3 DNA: TGCAGTGCCCCTCTCGATGGCCTGATGGATAATTCACCCCTCCACTTT.

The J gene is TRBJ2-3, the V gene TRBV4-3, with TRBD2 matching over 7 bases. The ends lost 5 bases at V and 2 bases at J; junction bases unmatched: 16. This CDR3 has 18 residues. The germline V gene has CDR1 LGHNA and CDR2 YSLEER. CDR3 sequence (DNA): TGCGCCAGCAGCGCTTCGAGTCTCCGGGACTATAACACAGATACGCAGTATTTT. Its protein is CASSASSLRDYNTDTQYF.

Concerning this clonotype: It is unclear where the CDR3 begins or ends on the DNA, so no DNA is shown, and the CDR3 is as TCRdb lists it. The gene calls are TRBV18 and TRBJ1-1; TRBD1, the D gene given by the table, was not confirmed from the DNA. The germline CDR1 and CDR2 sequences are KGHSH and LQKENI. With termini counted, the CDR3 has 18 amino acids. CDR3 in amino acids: CASSLFGNGGGGDTEAFF.

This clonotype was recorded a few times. For the CDR3, the DNA is TGTGCCAGCAGCCTTTCGGATGGATCCTACGAGCAGTACTTC. It translates to CASSLSDGSYEQYF. This sequence joins TRBV7-6 and TRBJ2-7, with D uncertain. Germline V gives CDR1 SGHVS, CDR2 FNYEAQ. Between the trimmed V and J ends, which lost 5 bases and 1 base, there was a span of 12 bases. This CDR3 is 14 amino acids long.

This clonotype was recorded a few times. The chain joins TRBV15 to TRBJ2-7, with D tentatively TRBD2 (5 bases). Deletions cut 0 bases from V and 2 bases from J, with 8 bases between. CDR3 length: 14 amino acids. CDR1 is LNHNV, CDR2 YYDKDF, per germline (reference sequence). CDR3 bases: TGTGCCACCAGCAGAGAAATCGGGACCTACGAGCAGTACTTC. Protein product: CATSREIGTYEQYF.